Each of the 14 T cell receptor beta chains below was sequenced from the same sample in a study of vaccination effects on CD4 cells after COVID-19. The antigens for these receptors are not known. Here immunoSEQ multiplex PCR was the method, and the copy in TCRdb shows in-frame clones only, minus some. The sample consists of 75,000 to 100,000 clones, more than 60% of them appearing once. Antigen-specific CD4+ T cell clonotypes were called by their expansion after viral peptide-pool culture in ViraFEST. Subsequent to a culture period of nine to ten days, CD4+ T cells were isolated. Two doses of either BNT162b2 or mRNA-1273 were given to each participant. Here the sequenced sample was CD4+ T cells from PBMCs cultured with HCoV-OC43 spike peptides, taken after COVID-19 vaccination. As for subset: HCoV-OC43 spike overlapping peptide pool stimulation. The receptors here all came from a human donor who received a COVID-19 vaccine.

The chain joins TRBV7-3 to TRBJ2-2; D is perhaps TRBD1 (6 bases). From germline, CDR1 is SGHTA and CDR2 FQGTGA. The CDR3 contains 16 residues. Trimming cost V 4 bases and J 4 bases, with 16 bases left between them. The chain's CDR3 is CASSSATGLGTGELFF. In DNA form, the CDR3 reads TGTGCCAGCAGCTCAGCAACAGGGCTGGGCACCGGGGAGCTGTTTTTT. The variable domain in full, completed from reference TRBV7-3 and TRBJ2-2, reads GAGVSQTPSNKVTEKGKYVELRCDPISGHTALYWYRQSLGQGPEFLIYFQGTGAADDSGLPNDRFFAVRPEGSVSTLKIQRTERGDSAVYLCASSSATGLGTGELFFGEGSRLTVL.

The V call is TRBV14, the J call TRBJ2-7; no firm D call. The CDR3 has 12 amino acids. The germline V gene has CDR1 SGHDN and CDR2 FVKESK. The V gene lost 2 bases and the J gene lost 0 bases, with 2 bases spanning the gap. The CDR3 DNA follows: TGTGCCAGCAGCCAAAGCTCCTACGAGCAGTACGTC. Translation: CASSQSSYEQYV.

The chain combines TRBV24-1 with TRBJ1-5; D call uncertain. Germline lookup yields CDR1 KGHDR and CDR2 SFDVKD. The CDR3 is 14 residues long. V lost 3 bases and J lost 6, with 11 bases in between. CDR3 bases: TGTGCCACCAGTGATAGTGGATACCTTCAGCCCCAGCATTTT. This gives the protein CATSDSGYLQPQHF.

In this sample, this clone turned up once. The rearrangement uses TRBV5-1 and TRBJ2-3; TRBD1 matches at 8 bases. The V segment lost 1 base and the J segment 1 base; nucleotides outside the gene matches: 5. The germline CDR1 and CDR2 sequences are SGHRS and YFSETQ. This CDR3 spans 16 amino acids. CDR3 coding DNA: TGCGCCAGCAGCTTGTCAGGGGGCCACCGCACAGATACGCAGTATTTT. Protein product: CASSLSGGHRTDTQYF.

V and J are TRBV11-2 and TRBJ2-5; 10 bases fit TRBD2. CDR1 and CDR2 from the germline V gene are SGHAT and FQNNGV. This CDR3 has 16 residues. V lost 2 bases, J lost 0 bases, and 3 bases stayed unmatched. CDR3 residues: CASSLLSGGNQETQYF. The CDR3 DNA reads as TGTGCCAGCAGCTTACTTAGCGGGGGGAACCAAGAGACCCAGTACTTC.

This clone was recorded once. The rearrangement links TRBV7-9 to TRBJ1-2; no clear D. CDR1 and CDR2 (germline): SEHNR, FQNEAQ (reference sequence). V dropped 1 base and J dropped 5 bases, with 5 bases sitting between them. CDR3 length: 12 residues. The CDR3 here is CASSLEGYGYTF. The CDR3 nucleotides read TGTGCCAGCAGCTTAGAAGGGTATGGCTACACCTTC.

This clone was picked up one time. J is TRBJ2-5 and V is TRBV5-4; possible D gene TRBD2, 7 bases. CDR3 size: 16 residues. V was clipped by 4 bases and J by 6 bases, with 22 bases between them. CDR1 is SGHNT, CDR2 YYREEE, per germline (reference sequence). The CDR3 nucleotides read TGTGCCAGCAGCAATGGACTAGGGGGGGGTGTACAGACCCAGTACTTC. The encoded protein is CASSNGLGGGVQTQYF.

The chain carries TRBV18 and TRBJ2-2; no reliable D call. The CDR3 totals 16 residues. V was pared by 3 bases and J by 2 bases, with 13 bases between. Germline V gene data show CDR1 as KGHSH and CDR2 as LQKENI. The CDR3 sequence is CASSPPAALNTGELFF. CDR3 DNA sequence: TGTGCCAGCTCACCCCCCGCCGCTCTAAACACCGGGGAGCTGTTTTTT.

The chain joins TRBV15 to TRBJ1-5; 7 bases map to TRBD1. The germline CDR1 and CDR2 sequences are LNHNV and YYDKDF (reference sequence). Losses at the gene ends were 5 bases for V and 6 bases for J; bases not matched to a gene: 7. The CDR3 sequence is 14 residues long. The CDR3 here is CATSAQGDRQPQHF. In nucleotides, the CDR3 is TGTGCCACCAGCGCGCAGGGGGACCGTCAGCCCCAGCATTTT. The full variable domain, completed using reference TRBV15 and TRBJ1-5, is DAMVIQNPRYQVTQFGKPVTLSCSQTLNHNVMYWYQQKSSQAPKLLFHYYDKDFNNEADTPDNFQSRRPNTSFCFLDIRSPGLGDTAMYLCATSAQGDRQPQHFGDGTRLSIL.

The chain carries TRBV30 and TRBJ2-2; 8 nucleotides align to TRBD1. The CDR3 runs to 16 residues. The germline gives CDR1 GTSNPN, CDR2 SVGIG (reference sequence). V lost 1 base, J lost 4 bases, and 8 bases stayed unmatched. CDR3 loop: CAWSGDRSGGTGELFF. The DNA of the CDR3 is TGTGCCTGGAGTGGGGACAGGTCTGGCGGCACCGGGGAGCTGTTTTTT.

The chain couples TRBV5-1 to TRBJ1-1, with 9 positions matching TRBD1. CDR3 length: 16 amino acids. The J segment lost 3 bases and the V segment lost 4 bases, leaving 10 bases of the junction unmatched. Germline CDR1 and CDR2: SGHRS and YFSETQ. The CDR3 nucleotides are TGCGCCAGCAGCGGACACAGGGGGCTGGGGGACACTGAAGCTTTCTTT. Its protein product is CASSGHRGLGDTEAFF.

The chain uses TRBV9 and TRBJ1-3; maybe TRBD1 (5 bases). V was cut by 2 bases and J by 0 bases, with 12 bases left in between. Germline V gene lookup returns CDR1 SGDLS and CDR2 YYNGEE. The CDR3 sequence is 16 residues long. The CDR3 loop is CASSVGSQVSGNTIYF. As DNA, the CDR3 is TGTGCCAGCAGCGTTGGGTCACAGGTCTCTGGAAACACCATATATTTT.

The gene calls are TRBV5-1 and TRBJ2-5; D gene uncertain. The CDR3 contains 13 residues. The ends were cut back, 0 bases at V and 5 bases at J, with 8 bases in the middle. CDR1 and CDR2 (germline): SGHRS, YFSETQ. In nucleotides, the CDR3 is TGCGCCAGCAGCTTGGGTGACTCGGAGACCCAGTACTTC. This translates into CASSLGDSETQYF.

A single count supports this clone. The genes are TRBV6-2 or TRBV6-3 and TRBJ2-1, with TRBD1 matching over 8 bases. Germline CDR1 is MNHEY and CDR2 is SVGEGT. This CDR3 comprises 15 residues. J lost 5 bases, V lost 2 bases, and 5 bases had no gene match. Here the CDR3 DNA reads TGTGCCAGCAGTTACGCCGGACAGGGTCACAATGAGCAGTTCTTC. This codes for CASSYAGQGHNEQFF.